This TCR beta chain was observed in a study of beta chain features in type 1 diabetes. Whole-study context: The patient and healthy donor groups were comparable for age, gender and cell yields. Investigators examined some 100 million sorted cells across all samples.

Comment on this clone: The antigen remains undetermined.

Whole-study results and caveats: Researchers report that Type 1 diabetes patients had moderately but significantly shorter TCRB CDR3s across all four CD4+ subsets. There was no resolution here of whether HLA type influences TCRB rearrangement.

The CDR3 sequence is 15 residues long. CDR1 SGHNT and CDR2 YENEEA come from the germline V gene. Trimming shortened V by 5 bases and J by 7 bases, and 17 bases separated the two germline ends. The sequenced template was cDNA made from the entire isolated RNA. TCRdb's table, derived via immunoSEQ multiplex PCR, lists solely in-frame clones and lacks some. The sample yields about 13,000 clones, over 40% seen once. The sequenced sample was stem cell memory CD4+ T cells from blood. The chain combines TRBV11-3 with TRBJ2-2, with unresolved D. The sequence came from a man between 18 and 29 years old in good health. CDR3 residues: CASSQLAGPLGELFF. CDR3 DNA sequence: TGTGCCAGCAGCCAGTTGGCAGGCCCGCTCGGGGAGCTGTTTTTT.